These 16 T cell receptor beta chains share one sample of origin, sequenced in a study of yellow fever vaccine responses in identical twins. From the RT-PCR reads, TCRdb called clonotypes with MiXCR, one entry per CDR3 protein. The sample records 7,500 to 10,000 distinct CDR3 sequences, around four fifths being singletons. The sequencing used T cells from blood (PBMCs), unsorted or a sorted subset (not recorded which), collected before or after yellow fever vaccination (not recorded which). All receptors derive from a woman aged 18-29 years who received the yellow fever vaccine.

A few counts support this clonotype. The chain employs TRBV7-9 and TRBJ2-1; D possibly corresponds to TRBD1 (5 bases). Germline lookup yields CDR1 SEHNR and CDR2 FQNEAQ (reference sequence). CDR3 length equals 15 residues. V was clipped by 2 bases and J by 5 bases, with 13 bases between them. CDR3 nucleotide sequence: TGTGCCAGCAGCTTAAAAGGTGGGGCCGACAATGAGCAGTTCTTC. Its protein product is CASSLKGGADNEQFF. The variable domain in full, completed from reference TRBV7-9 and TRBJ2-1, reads DTGVSQNPRHKITKRGQNVTFRCDPISEHNRLYWYRQTLGQGPEFLTYFQNEAQLEKSRLLSDRFSAERPKGSFSTLEIQRTEQGDSAMYLCASSLKGGADNEQFFGPGTRLTVL.

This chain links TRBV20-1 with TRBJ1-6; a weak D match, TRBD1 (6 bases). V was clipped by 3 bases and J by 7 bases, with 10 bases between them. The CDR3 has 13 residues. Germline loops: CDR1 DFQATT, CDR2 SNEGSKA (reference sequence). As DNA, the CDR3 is TGCAGTGCTAGTACAGGGATAAATTCACCCCTCCACTTT. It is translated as CSASTGINSPLHF.

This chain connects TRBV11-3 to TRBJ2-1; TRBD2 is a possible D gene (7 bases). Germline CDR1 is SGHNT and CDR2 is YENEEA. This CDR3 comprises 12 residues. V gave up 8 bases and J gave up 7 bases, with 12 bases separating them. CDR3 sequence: CASGGGQNEQFF. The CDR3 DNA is TGTGCCAGCGGGGGGGGCCAGAATGAGCAGTTCTTC.

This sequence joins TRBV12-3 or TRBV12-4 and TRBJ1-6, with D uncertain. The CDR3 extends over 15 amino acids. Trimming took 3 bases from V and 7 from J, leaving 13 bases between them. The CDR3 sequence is CASSFDQSPNSPLHF. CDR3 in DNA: TGTGCCAGCAGTTTTGATCAGAGTCCCAATTCACCCCTCCACTTT.

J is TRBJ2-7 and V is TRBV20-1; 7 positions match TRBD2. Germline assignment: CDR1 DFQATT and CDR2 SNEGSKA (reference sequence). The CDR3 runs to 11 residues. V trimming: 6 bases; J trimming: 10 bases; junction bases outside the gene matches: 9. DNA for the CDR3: TGCAGTGCCCCACGGGGGGAAGATCAGTACTTC. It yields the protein CSAPRGEDQYF.

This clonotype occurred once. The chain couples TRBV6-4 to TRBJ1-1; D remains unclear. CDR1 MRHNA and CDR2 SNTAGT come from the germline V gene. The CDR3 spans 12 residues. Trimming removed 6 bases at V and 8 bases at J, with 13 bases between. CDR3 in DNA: TGTGCCAGCAGAAACTCCGTGGGGGAAGCTTTCTTT. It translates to CASRNSVGEAFF.

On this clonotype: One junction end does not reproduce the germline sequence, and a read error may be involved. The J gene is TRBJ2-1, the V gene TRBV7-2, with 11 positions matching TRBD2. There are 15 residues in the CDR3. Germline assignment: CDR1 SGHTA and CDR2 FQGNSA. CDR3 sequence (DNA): TGTGCCAGCAGCCTAGCGGGAGGAGTACTAAATGAGCAGTTCTTC. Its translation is CASSLAGGVLNEQFF.

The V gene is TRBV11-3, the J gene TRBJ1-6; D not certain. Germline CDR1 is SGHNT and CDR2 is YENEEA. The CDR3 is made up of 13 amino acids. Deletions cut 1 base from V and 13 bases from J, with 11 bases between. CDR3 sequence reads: CASSLVPQAPLHF. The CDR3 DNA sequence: TGTGCCAGCAGCTTAGTGCCCCAGGCGCCCCTCCACTTT.

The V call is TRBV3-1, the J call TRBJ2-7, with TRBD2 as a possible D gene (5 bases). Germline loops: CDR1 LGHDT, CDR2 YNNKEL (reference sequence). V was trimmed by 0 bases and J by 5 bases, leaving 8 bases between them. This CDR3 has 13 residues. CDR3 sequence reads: CASSQETRNEQYF. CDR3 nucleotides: TGTGCCAGCAGCCAAGAAACTAGAAACGAGCAGTACTTC.

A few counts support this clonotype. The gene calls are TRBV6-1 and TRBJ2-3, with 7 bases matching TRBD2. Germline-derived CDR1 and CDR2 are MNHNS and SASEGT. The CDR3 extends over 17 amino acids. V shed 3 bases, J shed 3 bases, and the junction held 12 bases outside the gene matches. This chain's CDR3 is CASSERSTGGATDTQYF. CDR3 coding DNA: TGTGCCAGCAGTGAGCGCTCTACGGGGGGAGCAACAGATACGCAGTATTTT.

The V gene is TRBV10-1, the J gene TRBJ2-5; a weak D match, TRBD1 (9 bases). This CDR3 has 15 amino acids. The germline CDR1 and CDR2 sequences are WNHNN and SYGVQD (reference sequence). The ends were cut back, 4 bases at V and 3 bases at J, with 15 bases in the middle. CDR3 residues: CASSVAGQGEETQYF. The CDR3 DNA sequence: TGCGCCAGCAGTGTAGCGGGACAGGGAGAAGAGACCCAGTACTTC.

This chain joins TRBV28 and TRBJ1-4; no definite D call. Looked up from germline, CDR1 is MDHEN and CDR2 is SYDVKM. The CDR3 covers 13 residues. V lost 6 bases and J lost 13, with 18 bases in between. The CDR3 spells CASSLSASGLLFF. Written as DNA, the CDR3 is TGTGCCAGCAGCCTGTCCGCATCAGGTCTACTGTTTTTT.

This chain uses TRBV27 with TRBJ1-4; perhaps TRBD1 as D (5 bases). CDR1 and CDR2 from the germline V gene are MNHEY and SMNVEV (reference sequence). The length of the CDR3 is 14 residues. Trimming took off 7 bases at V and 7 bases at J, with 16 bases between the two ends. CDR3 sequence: CASNQGRRGEKLFF. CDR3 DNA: TGTGCCAGCAACCAGGGTCGACGTGGTGAAAAACTGTTTTTT.

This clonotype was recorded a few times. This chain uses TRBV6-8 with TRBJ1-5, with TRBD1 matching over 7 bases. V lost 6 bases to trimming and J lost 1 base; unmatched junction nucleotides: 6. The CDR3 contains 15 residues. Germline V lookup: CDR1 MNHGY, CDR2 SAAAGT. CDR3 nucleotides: TGTGCCAGCAGACAGACAGGGATGAGCAATCAGCCCCAGCATTTT. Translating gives CASRQTGMSNQPQHF.

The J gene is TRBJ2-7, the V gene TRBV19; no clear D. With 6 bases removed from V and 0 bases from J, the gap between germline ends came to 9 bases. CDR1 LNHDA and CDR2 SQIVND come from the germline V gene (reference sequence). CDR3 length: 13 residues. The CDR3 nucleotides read TGTGCCAGTAGCCTGGGTTTCTCCTACGAGCAGTACTTC. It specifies CASSLGFSYEQYF.

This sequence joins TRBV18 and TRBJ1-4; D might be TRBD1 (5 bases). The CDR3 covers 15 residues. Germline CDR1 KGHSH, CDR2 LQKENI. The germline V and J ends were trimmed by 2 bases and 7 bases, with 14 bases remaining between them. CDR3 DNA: TGTGCCAGCTCACCATCCGGCCAGGACATTGAAAAACTGTTTTTT. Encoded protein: CASSPSGQDIEKLFF.